What follows are 13 T cell receptor beta chains derived from one specimen sequenced in a study of blood T cell repertoires in COVID-19. The method was immunoSEQ multiplex PCR; TCRdb's version includes in-frame clones alone and lacks a portion of them. The sample contains some 190,000 clones, roughly 88% of which appear only once. The sample consisted of peripheral blood. The receptors come from a man aged 60-69 years with acute or convalescent COVID-19.

The chain couples TRBV19 to TRBJ2-2; possible D gene TRBD2, 6 bases. This CDR3 contains 14 residues. Germline V CDR1 and CDR2: LNHDA, SQIVND (reference sequence). The V and J ends lost 4 bases and 7 bases respectively, with 13 bases between them. In DNA form, the CDR3 reads TGTGCCAGTAGTAGTACGGAGGGGAGCGGGGAGCTGTTTTTT. It specifies CASSSTEGSGELFF.

This clone has just a few counts. The J gene is TRBJ2-7, the V gene TRBV21-1; TRBD1, the table's D call, lacks a check against the DNA. TRBV21-1 is labeled a pseudogene. The CDR3 spans 18 residues. CDR3 in amino acids: CASSNSPGQSLIAYEQYF. CDR3 nucleotide sequence: TGTGCCAGCAGCAACTCACCGGGACAGTCGTTAATAGCCTACGAGCAGTACTTC.

This clone was recorded at least ten times. The V and J genes are TRBV6-1 and TRBJ2-6; D gene unclear. The CDR3 totals 14 residues. The V end lost 3 bases, the J end lost 3 bases, and 6 bases lay between the germline ends. Germline V gene sequence: CDR1 MNHNS, CDR2 SASEGT. CDR3 coding DNA: TGTGCCAGCAGTGACAGGCTTGGGGCCAACGTCCTGACTTTC. Translated, it gives CASSDRLGANVLTF.

The chain employs TRBV18 and TRBJ2-3; maybe TRBD2 (5 bases). The CDR3 length is 17 residues. Germline V lookup: CDR1 KGHSH, CDR2 LQKENI. The ends were cut back, 1 base at V and 6 bases at J, with 20 bases in the middle. DNA for the CDR3: TGTGCCAGCTCACCACGCGAAAGCGGACCCGTCGCGGATACGCAGTATTTT. Translating gives CASSPRESGPVADTQYF.

V usage is TRBV7-9 and J usage is TRBJ2-7; 10 bases align to TRBD2. CDR1 and CDR2 (germline): SEHNR, FQNEAQ (reference sequence). Trimming cost V 5 bases and J 5 bases; bases outside gene matches: 9. The CDR3 length is 15 residues. The CDR3 DNA is TGTGCCAGCAGCCACACGCTAGCGGGAGTGGACGAGCAGTACTTC. It specifies CASSHTLAGVDEQYF.

CDR3 DNA: TGTGCCAGCAGCTTAGCGGAGGTCACTTACACTGAAGCTTTCTTT. Translation: CASSLAEVTYTEAFF. The chain joins TRBV7-9 to TRBJ1-1; D remains ambiguous. The germline CDR1 and CDR2 sequences are SEHNR and FQNEAQ (reference sequence). V gave up 0 bases and J gave up 3 bases, with 11 bases separating them. This CDR3 region has 15 residues.

CDR3 loop: CASRLTGNTEAFF. In DNA, the CDR3 is TGTGCCAGCAGGCTGACAGGGAACACTGAAGCTTTCTTT. The chain recombines TRBV2 with TRBJ1-1; tentatively, D is TRBD1 (6 bases). CDR3 length equals 13 residues. Germline lookup yields CDR1 SNHLY and CDR2 FYNNEI. V was cut by 6 bases and J by 1 base, with 9 bases left in between. Complete variable domain (other parts from reference TRBV2 and TRBJ1-1): EPEVTQTPSHQVTQMGQEVILRCVPISNHLYFYWYRQILGQKVEFLVSFYNNEISEKSEIFDDQFSVERPDGSNFTLKIRSTKLEDSAMYFCASRLTGNTEAFFGQGTRLTVV.

This sequence joins TRBV27 and TRBJ2-3, with 12 bases identical to TRBD1. Trimming cost V 7 bases and J 3 bases; bases outside gene matches: 8. The CDR3 is made up of 16 amino acids. CDR1 is MNHEY, CDR2 SMNVEV, per germline (reference sequence). The chain's CDR3 is CASNPGQGASTDTQYF. The CDR3 DNA is TGTGCCAGCAACCCGGGACAGGGGGCATCGACAGATACGCAGTATTTT.

This chain connects TRBV7-5 to TRBJ2-1; the DNA was not used to check the table's D call, TRBD2. TRBV7-5 is flagged as a pseudogene. The CDR3 contains 15 residues. Written as DNA, the CDR3 is TGTGCCAGAAGCTCTCCGGGACTAATTCTGGATGAGCAGTTCTTC. It translates to CARSSPGLILDEQFF.

A single count supports this clone. The chain is built from TRBV14 and TRBJ2-1; D may be TRBD2 (5 bases). The V gene lost 4 bases and the J gene lost 5 bases, with 12 bases spanning the gap. The CDR3 is 14 residues long. Germline V gene lookup returns CDR1 SGHDN and CDR2 FVKESK. CDR3 loop: CASSLLGRHNEQFF. In DNA form, the CDR3 reads TGTGCCAGCAGCCTACTAGGGCGGCACAATGAGCAGTTCTTC.

CDR3 sequence (DNA): TGTGCCAGCATAAGATGGGAACAGGGTTGGTATGGCTACACCTTC. As protein: CASIRWEQGWYGYTF. J is TRBJ1-2 and V is TRBV28; D is possibly TRBD1 (6 bases). Per germline, CDR1 MDHEN and CDR2 SYDVKM. This CDR3 comprises 15 residues. Trimming removed 7 bases at V and 5 bases at J, with 20 bases between.

The chain is built from TRBV7-9 and TRBJ1-4; D not certain. Germline-derived CDR1 and CDR2 are SEHNR and FQNEAQ (reference sequence). V lost 7 bases and J 5 bases, leaving 17 bases between the germline ends. This CDR3 has 15 amino acids. As DNA, the CDR3 is TGTGCCAGCACTCCGGAGAAAGGGAGGAATGAAAAACTGTTTTTT. Amino acids: CASTPEKGRNEKLFF.

The chain has TRBV12-5 and TRBJ1-5; tentatively, D is TRBD1 (5 bases). The V gene lost 7 bases and the J gene lost 7 bases, with 17 bases spanning the gap. The germline V gene encodes CDR1 LGHNT and CDR2 FRNRAP. The CDR3 covers 14 residues. The CDR3 loop is CASVKAGGEQPQHF. The DNA of the CDR3 is TGTGCTAGTGTCAAAGCCGGGGGTGAACAGCCCCAGCATTTT.